This passage covers 3 T cell receptor beta chains from one sample sequenced in a study of CD8 T cells in ankylosing spondylitis. TCRdb called the 5' RACE reads again in MiXCR, with one record for every CDR3 protein. This sample has 200,000 to 300,000 distinct CDR3 sequences; more than 20% occur once, and the top ten carry approximately 0.61%. The sample comprised blood, either unsorted or a sorted T cell fraction (not recorded which). Receptors were obtained from a male donor with ankylosing spondylitis or in good health (not recorded which).

The gene calls are TRBV5-1 and TRBJ2-3; TRBD2 is a possible D gene (5 bases). Trimming pared 0 bases from V and 2 bases from J, leaving 7 bases between. The germline V gene has CDR1 SGHRS and CDR2 YFSETQ. This CDR3 contains 14 residues. This CDR3 reads CASSLGRPTDTQYF. In DNA, the CDR3 is TGCGCCAGCAGCTTGGGGAGGCCCACAGATACGCAGTATTTT.

This clonotype was observed a single time. The chain carries TRBV7-8 and TRBJ2-3; D is unclear. V was cut by 1 base and J by 1 base, with 6 bases left in between. The CDR3 has 14 amino acids. The V gene's germline CDR1 is SGHVS and CDR2 FQNEAQ. CDR3 coding DNA: TGTGCCAGCAGCTTAGACTCAGGCACAGATACGCAGTATTTT. This gives the protein CASSLDSGTDTQYF. Full variable domain (outside the CDR3, taken from reference TRBV7-8 and TRBJ2-3): GAGVSQSPRYKVAKRGQDVALRCDPISGHVSLFWYQQALGQGPEFLTYFQNEAQLDKSGLPSDRFFAERPEGSVSTLKIQRTQQEDSAVYLCASSLDSGTDTQYFGPGTRLTVL.

This chain uses TRBV2 with TRBJ1-2; D is perhaps TRBD1 (5 bases). The CDR3 covers 14 residues. The germline CDR1 and CDR2 sequences are SNHLY and FYNNEI. Trimming took 7 bases from V and 7 from J, leaving 19 bases between them. The CDR3, as DNA: TGTGCCAGCAATCCCAGGGTACCTGGGGGTGGCTACACCTTC. It specifies CASNPRVPGGGYTF.